The rows below give T cell receptor beta chains drawn from one sample of a study of Tregs in tolerant kidney transplant recipients. Clones were sequenced by immunoSEQ multiplex PCR, and TCRdb holds only the in-frame ones, with some missing. The data contain around 230,000 clones, approximately 83% of them singletons. Sequenced: CD4+ T cells from blood. The origin of the receptors is a human donor in good health. Both conserved end residues are part of each CDR3. Each record gives: J gene, D gene, V gene, clone size, CDR3 DNA, CDR3 protein. A D gene is named only where the DNA matches it firmly. Clone size is given for some rows only: seen once, a few or many times, or a class if the clone is expanded.

TRBJ2-2 TRBD1 TRBV7-9 once TGTGCCAGCAGCTCAGGGGGCCCCAACACCGGGGAGCTGTTTTTT CASSSGGPNTGELFF
TRBJ2-5 . TRBV5-1 . TGCGCCAGCAGCTTCGGCGGGAAAGGAGAGACCCAGTACTTC CASSFGGKGETQYF
TRBJ1-2 . TRBV6-5 once TGTGCCAGCAGCCCTCGGGGATTCCACTATGGCTACACCTTC CASSPRGFHYGYTF
TRBJ2-7 . TRBV18 . TGTGCCAGCTCACCAAGCAGGGGCGGTTTGGGGCAGTACTTC CASSPSRGGLGQYF
TRBJ1-1 . TRBV9 . TGTGCCAGCAGCGTGGGGCAGTCGAACACTGAAGCTTTCTTT CASSVGQSNTEAFF
TRBJ2-2 . TRBV6-5 once TGTGCCAGCAGATCGGGTAGCGCGAACACCGGGGAGCTGTTTTTT CASRSGSANTGELFF
TRBJ1-2 . TRBV4-1 once TGCGCCAGCAGCCAAGAGTTACAGGTCCCTCTCTATGGCTACACCTTC CASSQELQVPLYGYTF
TRBJ2-2 . TRBV7-9 . TGTGCCAGCAGCCCCGACATAGGCAGGGAAGAGCTGTTTTTT CASSPDIGREELFF
TRBJ2-7 TRBD1 TRBV19 . TGTGCCAGTAGTATGAAACCAGGGGGAACCTACGAGCAGTACTTC CASSMKPGGTYEQYF
TRBJ2-2 TRBD2 TRBV28 few TGTGCCAGCAGTTTCGGGACTAGCGGCACCGGGGAGCTGTTTTTT CASSFGTSGTGELFF
TRBJ1-2 . TRBV7-9 . TGTGCCAGCAGCTTAGACAGGAGTGGCGGGGGCTACACCTTC CASSLDRSGGGYTF
TRBJ2-3 . TRBV19 . TGTGCCAGTAGTATGTCGGGATTGAGAGATACGCAGTATTTT CASSMSGLRDTQYF
TRBJ2-1 . TRBV7-9 . TGTGCCAGCAGCCCCCAGCGGAGCTCCTACAATGAGCAGTTCTTC CASSPQRSSYNEQFF
TRBJ2-5 . TRBV5-4 . TGTGCCAGCAGCGCCGAACTTCAAGAGACCCAGTACTTC CASSAELQETQYF
TRBJ1-4 . TRBV27 . TGTGCCAGCAGTAGAAATCTCATCGGTAATGAAAAACTGTTTTTT CASSRNLIGNEKLFF
TRBJ2-6 . TRBV18 . TGTGCCAGCTCACCTCTCGAATCTGGGGCCAACGTCCTGACTTTC CASSPLESGANVLTF
TRBJ2-7 . TRBV11-2 . TGTGCCAGCAGCACCTCCCGGGGGCAATACTACGAGCAGTACTTC CASSTSRGQYYEQYF
TRBJ1-2 . TRBV7-2 once TGTGCCAGCAGCTTCGACAGTCCAAGTAAAAACTTC CASSFDSPSKNF
TRBJ2-5 . TRBV12-5 . TGTGCTAGTGGTTTGGTACTCGGAGCAGCCCAAGAGACCCAGTACTTC CASGLVLGAAQETQYF
TRBJ2-7 . TRBV12-5 . TGTGCTAGTGGTTTAACAAGGAACGAGCAGTACTTC CASGLTRNEQYF
TRBJ2-7 . TRBV15 . TGTGCCACCAGCAGCCGGGGATACACCTACGAGCAGTACTTC CATSSRGYTYEQYF
TRBJ2-5 TRBD1 TRBV7-2 once TGTGCCAGCAGCGTCGGACAGGGAACCCCTAGTGAGCAGTACTTC CASSVGQGTPSEQYF
TRBJ1-1 . TRBV7-2 . TGTGCCAGCAGCTTATCAATAACGGGGGTCGTTGAAGCTTTCTTT CASSLSITGVVEAFF
TRBJ2-6 . TRBV18 . TGTGCCAGCTCCGCGCAGGGACTCCCCACTGGGGCCAACGTCCTGACTTTC CASSAQGLPTGANVLTF
TRBJ2-7 . TRBV28 . TGTGCCAGCAGTCAACCGGTGGGAGAGCAGTACTTC CASSQPVGEQYF
TRBJ2-1 TRBD2 TRBV10-3 . TGTGCCATCAGTGAGGAGGTCGGGAGGGGATTCTTC CAISEEVGRGFF
TRBJ1-1 TRBD1 TRBV5-1 few TGCGCCAGCAGCTTGGACAGGGGGAACACTGAAGCTTTCTTT CASSLDRGNTEAFF
TRBJ1-4 . TRBV15 . TGTGCCACCAGCAGTCATCTGGACCCGGGTCGGGAAAAACTGTTTTTT CATSSHLDPGREKLFF
TRBJ2-3 TRBD2 TRBV2 . TGTGCCAGCAGAGTGTATGCGGGGGGGGCAGATACGCAGTATTTT CASRVYAGGADTQYF